The present T cell receptor (beta chain) was sequenced within a study of T cells after yellow fever vaccination. MiXCR was run by TCRdb on the 5' RACE reads, yielding one entry per CDR3 protein. The data contain under 550,000 distinct CDR3 sequences, just over 20% of them singletons. This clonotype was recorded many times. The germline V gene has CDR1 MGHDK and CDR2 SYGVNS. This CDR3 has 13 residues. Trimming took 8 bases from V and 3 from J, leaving 11 bases between them. The source material was PBMCs, sampled approximately 22 days after the first yellow fever vaccination. The rearrangement uses TRBV25-1 and TRBJ2-1, with a weak D call TRBD1 (6 bases). The TCR originated in a young man who received the YFV17D yellow fever vaccine. Here the CDR3 reads CASGRGFYNEQFF. CDR3 DNA sequence: TGTGCCAGCGGCAGGGGCTTCTACAATGAGCAGTTCTTC. Looking up the rest from reference TRBV25-1 and TRBJ2-1 gives the full variable domain: EADIYQTPRYLVIGTGKKITLECSQTMGHDKMYWYQQDPGMELHLIHYSYGVNSTEKGDLSSESTVSRIRTEHFPLTLESARPSHTSQYLCASGRGFYNEQFFGPGTRLTVL.